The entry below describes one T cell receptor (beta chain). Profiling relied on immunoSEQ multiplex PCR, and the TCRdb table lists in-frame clones only, not all of them. The data hold about 2 million clones, with approximately 95% observed a single time. These data come from a study of shared clonotypes between healthy human individuals. Study at large: Three men and two women, aged 18 to 49, were donors.

Naive CD8 cells lacked CD45RO and underwent positive selection for CCR7, leaving out terminally differentiated effector memory CD45RA+ cells. CDR3 length equals 14 residues. Between the trimmed V and J ends, which lost 4 bases and 8 bases, there was a span of 17 bases. Germline V gives CDR1 MNHEY, CDR2 SVGAGI. Sequencing was performed on naive CD8+ T cells sorted from blood. The receptor was derived from a man between 18 and 29 years old in good health. The J gene is TRBJ1-2, the V gene TRBV6-5; tentative D call: TRBD1 (6 bases). CDR3 residues: CASSWGALGIGYTF. The CDR3 coding sequence is TGTGCCAGCAGTTGGGGGGCCTTGGGCATAGGCTACACCTTC.